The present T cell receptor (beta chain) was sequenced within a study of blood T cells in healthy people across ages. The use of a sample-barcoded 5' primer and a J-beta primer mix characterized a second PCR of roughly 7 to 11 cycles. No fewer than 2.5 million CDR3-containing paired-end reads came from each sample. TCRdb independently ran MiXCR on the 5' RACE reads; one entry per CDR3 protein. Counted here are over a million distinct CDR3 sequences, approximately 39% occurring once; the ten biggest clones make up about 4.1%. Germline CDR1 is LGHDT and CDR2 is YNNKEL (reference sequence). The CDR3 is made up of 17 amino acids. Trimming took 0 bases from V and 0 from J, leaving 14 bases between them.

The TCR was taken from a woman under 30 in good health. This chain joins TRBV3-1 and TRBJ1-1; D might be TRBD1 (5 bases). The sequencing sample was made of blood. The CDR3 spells CASSQDNQGVMNTEAFF. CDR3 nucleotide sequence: TGTGCCAGCAGCCAAGATAACCAGGGAGTGATGAACACTGAAGCTTTCTTT.